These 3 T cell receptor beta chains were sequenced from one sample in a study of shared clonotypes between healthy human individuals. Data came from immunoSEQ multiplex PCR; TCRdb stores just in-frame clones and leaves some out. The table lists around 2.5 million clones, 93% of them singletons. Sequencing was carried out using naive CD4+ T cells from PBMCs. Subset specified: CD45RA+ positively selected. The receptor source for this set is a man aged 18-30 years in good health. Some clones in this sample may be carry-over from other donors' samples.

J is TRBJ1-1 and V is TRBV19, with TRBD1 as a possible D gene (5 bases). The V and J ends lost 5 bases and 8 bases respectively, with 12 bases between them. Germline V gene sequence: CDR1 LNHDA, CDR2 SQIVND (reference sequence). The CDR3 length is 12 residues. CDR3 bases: TGTGCCAGTAGTGGCCGGGGCAGCGAAGCTTTCTTT. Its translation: CASSGRGSEAFF.

CDR3 sequence (DNA): TGTGCCAGCAGCCAAGGTCCGGCAGCTGGGGCCAACGTCCTGACTTTC. Amino acids: CASSQGPAAGANVLTF. The chain uses TRBV28 and TRBJ2-6; unclear D gene. Looked up from germline, CDR1 is MDHEN and CDR2 is SYDVKM. This CDR3 is 16 amino acids long. The V end was cut by 6 bases, the J end by 2 bases, with 14 bases between.

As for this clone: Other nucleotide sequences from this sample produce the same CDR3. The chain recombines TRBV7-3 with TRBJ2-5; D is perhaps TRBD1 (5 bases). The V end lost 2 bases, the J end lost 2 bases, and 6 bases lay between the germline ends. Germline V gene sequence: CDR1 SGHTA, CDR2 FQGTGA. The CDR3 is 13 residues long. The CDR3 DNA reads TGTGCCAGCAGCTTACAGGGTCAAGAGACCCAGTACTTC. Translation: CASSLQGQETQYF.